Detailed here is one TCR beta chain. The antigen is not known. The data are from a study of cytomegalovirus exposure and HLA in healthy donors. For the study at large: The study's early data release held 75 million to 95 million unique TCRs from HLA-typed donors. General observations from the study: In a later analysis, at a false discovery rate of 0.05, over 15,000 TCR beta sequences matched HLA alleles.

It was with 60 Vbeta and 13 Jbeta primers that the PCR ran. TCRdb's table, derived via immunoSEQ multiplex PCR, lists solely in-frame clones and lacks some. The data hold some 170,000 clones, with about 75% observed a single time. In nominal health when sampled, donors likely had unrecorded immune exposures nonetheless. The receptor comes from a man in his forties or fifties in good health and CMV-seropositive. Sequencing was done on a sample of PBMCs.

The CDR3: CATSSGGSGETQYF. CDR3 bases: TGTGCCACCAGCAGTGGCGGCAGTGGGGAGACCCAGTACTTC. The chain has TRBV15 and TRBJ2-5; unclear D gene. The CDR3 runs to 14 residues. Germline CDR1 reads LNHNV; CDR2 reads YYDKDF (reference sequence). V was trimmed by 3 bases and J by 5 bases, leaving 13 bases between them.